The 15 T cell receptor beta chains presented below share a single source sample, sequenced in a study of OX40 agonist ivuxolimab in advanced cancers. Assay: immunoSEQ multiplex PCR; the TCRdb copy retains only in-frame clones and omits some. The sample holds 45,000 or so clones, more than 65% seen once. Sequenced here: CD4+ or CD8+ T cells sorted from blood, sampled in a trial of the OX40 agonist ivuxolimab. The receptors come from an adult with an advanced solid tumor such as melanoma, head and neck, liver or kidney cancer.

The CDR3 loop is CASSWGGLYNEQFF. CDR3 DNA sequence: TGTGCCAGTAGTTGGGGGGGCCTATACAATGAGCAGTTCTTC. The chain recombines TRBV19 with TRBJ2-1; D is perhaps TRBD2 (7 bases). V was trimmed by 5 bases and J by 4 bases, leaving 12 bases between them. Per germline, CDR1 LNHDA and CDR2 SQIVND (reference sequence). CDR3 length equals 14 residues.

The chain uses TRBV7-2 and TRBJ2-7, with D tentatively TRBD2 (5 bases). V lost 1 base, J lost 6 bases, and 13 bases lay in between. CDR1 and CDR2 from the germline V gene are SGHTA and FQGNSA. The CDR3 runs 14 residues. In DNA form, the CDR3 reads TGTGCCAGCAGCTTAGTTCGGGCTAGCCGCGAGCAGTACTTC. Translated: CASSLVRASREQYF. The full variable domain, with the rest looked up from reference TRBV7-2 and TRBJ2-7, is GAGVSQSPSNKVTEKGKDVELRCDPISGHTALYWYRQSLGQGLEFLIYFQGNSAPDKSGLPSDRFSAERTGGSVSTLTIQRTQQEDSAVYLCASSLVRASREQYFGPGTRLTVT.

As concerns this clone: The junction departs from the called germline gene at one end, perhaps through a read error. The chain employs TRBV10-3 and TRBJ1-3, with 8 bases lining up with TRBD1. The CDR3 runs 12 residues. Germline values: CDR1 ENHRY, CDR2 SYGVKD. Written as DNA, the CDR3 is TGTGCCATCAGCACAGGGGGAAGCACCATATATTTT. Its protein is CAISTGGSTIYF.

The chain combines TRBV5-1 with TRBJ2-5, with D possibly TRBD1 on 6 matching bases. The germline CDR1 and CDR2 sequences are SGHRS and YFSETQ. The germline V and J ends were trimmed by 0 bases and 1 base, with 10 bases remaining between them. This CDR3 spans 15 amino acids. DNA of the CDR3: TGCGCCAGCAGCTTGGCAGGGGTTTTCCAAGAGACCCAGTACTTC. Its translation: CASSLAGVFQETQYF. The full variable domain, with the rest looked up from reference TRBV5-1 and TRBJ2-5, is KAGVTQTPRYLIKTRGQQVTLSCSPISGHRSVSWYQQTPGQGLQFLFEYFSETQRNKGNFPGRFSGRQFSNSRSEMNVSTLELGDSALYLCASSLAGVFQETQYFGPGTRLLVL.

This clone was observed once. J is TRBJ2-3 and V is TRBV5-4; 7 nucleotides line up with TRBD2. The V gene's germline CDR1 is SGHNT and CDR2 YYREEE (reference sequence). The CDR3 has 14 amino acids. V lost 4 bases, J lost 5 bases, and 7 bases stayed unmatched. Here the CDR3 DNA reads TGTGCCAGCAGCCCAGCGGGGCGGCAAGATACGCAGTATTTT. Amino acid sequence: CASSPAGRQDTQYF. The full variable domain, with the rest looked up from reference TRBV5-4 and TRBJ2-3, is ETGVTQSPTHLIKTRGQQVTLRCSSQSGHNTVSWYQQALGQGPQFIFQYYREEENGRGNFPPRFSGLQFPNYSSELNVNALELDDSALYLCASSPAGRQDTQYFGPGTRLTVL.

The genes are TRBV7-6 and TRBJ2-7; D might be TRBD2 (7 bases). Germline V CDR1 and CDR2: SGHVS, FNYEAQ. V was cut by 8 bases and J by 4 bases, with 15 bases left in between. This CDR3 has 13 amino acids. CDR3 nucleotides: TGTGCCAGCCGAGGGGGGGTTGGATACGAGCAGTACTTC. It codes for CASRGGVGYEQYF. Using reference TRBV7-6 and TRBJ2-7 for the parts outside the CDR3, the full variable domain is GAGVSQSPRYKVTKRGQDVALRCDPISGHVSLYWYRQALGQGPEFLTYFNYEAQQDKSGLPNDRFSAERPEGSISTLTIQRTEQRDSAMYRCASRGGVGYEQYFGPGTRLTVT.

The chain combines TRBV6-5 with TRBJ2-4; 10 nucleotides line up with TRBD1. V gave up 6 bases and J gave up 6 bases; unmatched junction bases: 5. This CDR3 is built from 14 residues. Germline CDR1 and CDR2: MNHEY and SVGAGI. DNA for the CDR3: TGTGCCAGCAGGGCAAGACAGGGGGCAAACATTCAGTACTTC. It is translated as CASRARQGANIQYF.

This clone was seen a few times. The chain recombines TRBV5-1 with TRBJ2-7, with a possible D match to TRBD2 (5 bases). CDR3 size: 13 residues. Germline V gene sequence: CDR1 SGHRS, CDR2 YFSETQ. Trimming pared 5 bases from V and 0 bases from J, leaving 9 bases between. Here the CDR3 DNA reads TGCGCCAGCAGGGGAGTCAGCTCCTACGAGCAGTACTTC. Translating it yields CASRGVSSYEQYF.

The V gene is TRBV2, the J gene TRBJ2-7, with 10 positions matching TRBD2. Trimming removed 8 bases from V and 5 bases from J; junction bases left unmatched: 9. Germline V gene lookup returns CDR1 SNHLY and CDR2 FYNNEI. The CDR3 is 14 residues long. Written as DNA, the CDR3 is TGTGCCAGCGGAAGCGGGAGGGCCAGGAACGAGCAGTACTTC. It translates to CASGSGRARNEQYF.

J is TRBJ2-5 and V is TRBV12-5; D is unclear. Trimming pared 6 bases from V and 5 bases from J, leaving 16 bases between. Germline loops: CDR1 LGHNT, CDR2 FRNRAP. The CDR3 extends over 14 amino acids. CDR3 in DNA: TGTGCTAGTGGCCCCTTGGGCGGTCGGGAGACCCAGTACTTC. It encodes CASGPLGGRETQYF.

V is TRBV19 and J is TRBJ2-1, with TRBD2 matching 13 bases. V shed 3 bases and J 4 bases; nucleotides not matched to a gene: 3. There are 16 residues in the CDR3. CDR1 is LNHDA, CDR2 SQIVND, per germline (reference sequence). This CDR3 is CASSMTLAGGYNEQFF. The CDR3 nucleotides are TGTGCCAGTAGTATGACACTAGCGGGGGGGTACAATGAGCAGTTCTTC.

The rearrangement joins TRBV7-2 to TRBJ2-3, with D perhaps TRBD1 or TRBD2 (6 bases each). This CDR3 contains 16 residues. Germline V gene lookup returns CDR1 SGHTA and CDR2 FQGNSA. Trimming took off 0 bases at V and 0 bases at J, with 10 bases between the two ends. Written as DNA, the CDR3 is TGTGCCAGCAGCTTAGCGGGGGGCGGGAGCACAGATACGCAGTATTTT. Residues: CASSLAGGGSTDTQYF.

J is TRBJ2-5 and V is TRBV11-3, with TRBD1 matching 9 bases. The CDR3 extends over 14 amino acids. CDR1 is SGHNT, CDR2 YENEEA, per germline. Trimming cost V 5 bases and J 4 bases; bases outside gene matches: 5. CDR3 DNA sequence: TGTGCCAGCAGCCCCGGACAGGGGTCAGAGACCCAGTACTTC. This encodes CASSPGQGSETQYF.

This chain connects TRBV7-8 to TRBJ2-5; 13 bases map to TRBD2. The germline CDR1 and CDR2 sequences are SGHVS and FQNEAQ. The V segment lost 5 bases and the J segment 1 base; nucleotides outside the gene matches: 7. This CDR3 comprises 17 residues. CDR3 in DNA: TGTGCCAGCAGCCGACTAGCGGGAGGCTTCGCCCAAGAGACCCAGTACTTC. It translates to CASSRLAGGFAQETQYF.

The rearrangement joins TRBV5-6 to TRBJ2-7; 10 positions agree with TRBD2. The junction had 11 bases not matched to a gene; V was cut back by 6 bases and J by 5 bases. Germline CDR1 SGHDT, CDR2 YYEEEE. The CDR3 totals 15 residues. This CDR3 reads CASIIRAGGLNEQYF. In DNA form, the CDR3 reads TGTGCCAGCATCATTCGAGCGGGAGGGCTAAACGAGCAGTACTTC.